The clone carrying this T cell receptor (beta chain) was found many times. No antigen is known for it. CDR1 and CDR2 from the germline V gene are SGHRS and YFSETQ. There are 14 residues in the CDR3. V dropped 2 bases and J dropped 4 bases, with 9 bases sitting between them. These data are taken from a study of CD8 T cells in ankylosing spondylitis. Overall study findings and caveats: A TCR beta motif of eight highly homologous variants appeared characteristic of ankylosing spondylitis blood. Prior literature has documented some motif variants in synovial fluid and blood from reactive arthritis. Matched synovial fluid from ankylosing spondylitis patients was reported to be enriched for disease-linked clones.

TCRdb reprocessed the 5' RACE reads with MiXCR, giving one entry per CDR3 protein. The sample lists about 700,000 distinct CDR3 sequences; 15% to 20% were seen once. The chain joins TRBV5-1 to TRBJ2-2; D is perhaps TRBD2 (5 bases). Sequenced sample: blood, either unsorted or a sorted T cell fraction (not recorded which). The TCR sequence derives from a male donor with ankylosing spondylitis. CDR3: CASSFGDTTGELFF. As DNA, the CDR3 is TGCGCCAGCAGCTTCGGGGATACCACCGGGGAGCTGTTTTTT.